This T cell receptor beta chain was documented in a study of blood T cell repertoires in COVID-19. Study-level background: Spain, Italy and the United States supplied samples that represented acute and convalescent COVID-19. From T cells, B-cell-depleted T cells, or PBMCs came the material, which was cDNA or gDNA.

Germline CDR1 and CDR2: MNHNS and SASEGT. The CDR3 contains 14 residues. Of note for this clone: One end of the junction varies from germline; a read error may be responsible.

Using immunoSEQ multiplex PCR, the repertoire was profiled, and TCRdb retains in-frame clones only, with some absent. Of some 150,000 clones listed, approximately 86% are singletons. Sequences were obtained from peripheral blood. The TCR comes from a man aged 70 or older with acute or convalescent COVID-19. This chain connects TRBV6-1 to TRBJ1-5; D is possibly TRBD1 (5 bases). CDR3: CASREGDSGSPQHF. DNA for the CDR3: TGTGCCAGCAGGGAAGGGGACTCCGGAAGCCCCCAGCATTTT.